What follows are 3 T cell receptor beta chains derived from one specimen sequenced in a study of monozygotic twins with inflammatory bowel disease. Using the 5' RACE reads, TCRdb records one entry per CDR3 protein without DNA. In total, the table holds over 150,000 distinct CDR3 sequences. The sequenced material came from blood. Receptors originate from a human donor with ulcerative colitis or Crohn's disease, or a healthy co-twin of an affected twin (not recorded which).

This chain uses TRBV12-3 or TRBV12-4 with TRBJ2-5; the D gene TCRdb calls, TRBD1, cannot be checked with no DNA. The length of the CDR3 is 14 residues. This CDR3 reads CASSLWDRAETQYF.

V usage is TRBV20-1 and J usage is TRBJ2-1; TCRdb's D gene call, TRBD2, goes unchecked for lack of DNA. Per germline, CDR1 DFQATT and CDR2 SNEGSKA (reference sequence). The CDR3 runs to 15 residues. The CDR3 here is CSASGPLHTYNEQFF.

This chain connects TRBV29-1 to TRBJ2-7; the D call from TCRdb, TRBD2, cannot be confirmed without DNA. The CDR3 has 16 residues. Germline CDR1 is SQVTM and CDR2 is ANQGSEA. The CDR3 sequence is CSVEDLAWGSRYEQYF.